Only a few counts were recorded for the clone carrying this TCR beta chain. The antigen is unknown. This specimen belongs to a study of cytomegalovirus exposure and HLA in healthy donors. There are 15 residues in the CDR3. Germline V gene data show CDR1 as SEHNR and CDR2 as FQNEAQ (reference sequence). J was trimmed by 6 bases and V by 4 bases; bases with no gene match: 8. The PCR used 60 Vbeta and 13 Jbeta primers. The repertoire was sequenced with immunoSEQ multiplex PCR; TCRdb's copy has only in-frame clones and lacks some. The sample has about 190,000 clones; more than 65% are singletons. Study results and limitations: There were some public TCRs occurring in many donors, but most TCR sequences were rare.

The gene calls are TRBV7-9 and TRBJ2-2, with TRBD2 identical over 7 bases. The sequenced material came from PBMCs. This TCR came from a woman aged 25 to 39 in good health and CMV-seropositive. The CDR3 protein is CASSSSGGRSGELFF. The CDR3 DNA follows: TGTGCCAGCAGCTCATCCGGGGGGAGGTCCGGGGAGCTGTTTTTT.